The sequence of this T cell receptor beta chain was determined in a study of technical replicates of blood from a few donors. V lost 3 bases to trimming and J lost 8 bases; unmatched junction nucleotides: 3. CDR3 length equals 13 residues. Germline V gives CDR1 LNHDA, CDR2 SQIVND (reference sequence). Generated by immunoSEQ multiplex PCR, the TCRdb table keeps only in-frame clones and is missing some. The sample has some 94,000 clones; approximately 94% are singletons. The source is a human donor in good health. The sample consisted of T cells isolated from PBMCs. The J gene is TRBJ1-2, the V gene TRBV19, with 10 bases matching TRBD1. CDR3 residues: CASSIDRGRGYTF. Written as DNA, the CDR3 is TGTGCCAGTAGTATTGACAGGGGGCGAGGCTACACCTTC.